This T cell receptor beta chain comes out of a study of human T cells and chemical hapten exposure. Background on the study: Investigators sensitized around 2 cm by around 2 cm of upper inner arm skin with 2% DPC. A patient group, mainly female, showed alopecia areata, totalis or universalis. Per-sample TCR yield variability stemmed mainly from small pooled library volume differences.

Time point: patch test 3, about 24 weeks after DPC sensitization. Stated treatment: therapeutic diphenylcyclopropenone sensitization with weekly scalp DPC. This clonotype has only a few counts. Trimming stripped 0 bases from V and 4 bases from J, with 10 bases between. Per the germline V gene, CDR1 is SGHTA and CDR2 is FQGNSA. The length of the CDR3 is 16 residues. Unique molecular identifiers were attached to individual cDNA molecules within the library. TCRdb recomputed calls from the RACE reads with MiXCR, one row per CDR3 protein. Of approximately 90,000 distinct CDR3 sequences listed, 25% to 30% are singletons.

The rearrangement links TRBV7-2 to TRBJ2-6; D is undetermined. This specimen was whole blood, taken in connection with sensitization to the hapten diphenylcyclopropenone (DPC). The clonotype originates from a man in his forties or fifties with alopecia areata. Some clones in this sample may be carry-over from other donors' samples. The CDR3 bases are TGTGCCAGCAGCTTAGCTCGAACACGGGGGGCCAACGTCCTGACTTTC. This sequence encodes CASSLARTRGANVLTF.